The subject of this entry is one TCR beta chain. The antigen is undetermined. 13 Jbeta primers and 60 Vbeta primers were used for the PCR. Libraries were prepared by immunoSEQ multiplex PCR; TCRdb keeps only in-frame clonotypes and omits some of them. This sample has 130,000 or so clones; around 70% occur once, and the top ten carry approximately 2%. The source of the sample is a study of cytomegalovirus exposure and HLA in healthy donors. Study outcomes and limitations: A later look showed TCR association rates differing by HLA locus, highest for DRB1 and lowest for HLA-C. According to reports, the classifier identified cytomegalovirus status with high specificity and sensitivity. Highly shared variants forming one cluster were likely a sequencing artifact.

Germline-derived CDR1 and CDR2 are LGHNA and YSLEER. CDR3 length: 16 amino acids. V was clipped by 1 base and J by 8 bases, with 17 bases between them. This clonotype originated in a woman aged 40-49 years in good health and CMV-seropositive. This rearrangement joins TRBV4-3 to TRBJ1-4, with a possible D match to TRBD1 (5 bases). The material sequenced was PBMCs. CDR3: CASSQGGGRVSEKLFF. DNA for the CDR3: TGCGCCAGCAGCCAAGGAGGCGGCAGGGTATCGGAAAAACTGTTTTTT.